This T cell receptor (beta chain) was captured in a study of blood T cells in healthy people across ages. Then a second PCR, running about 6 to 11 cycles, was carried out with a sample-barcoded 5' primer and a J-beta primer mix. CDR3-containing paired-end reads numbered at least 2.5 million in each sample. TCRdb redid the calling of the 5' RACE reads with MiXCR, one entry per CDR3 protein. The sample carries hundreds of thousands of distinct CDR3 sequences, 25% to 35% recorded once. Trimming pared 0 bases from V and 9 bases from J, leaving 11 bases between. The germline V gene has CDR1 DFQATT and CDR2 SNEGSKA (reference sequence). There are 13 residues in the CDR3.

The rearrangement links TRBV20-1 to TRBJ1-4; D unresolved. The specimen sequenced was blood. The TCR comes from a woman older than 75 in good health. The CDR3 sequence: CSARDQPSQKLFF. The CDR3 DNA reads TGCAGTGCTAGAGACCAGCCGAGTCAAAAACTGTTTTTT.